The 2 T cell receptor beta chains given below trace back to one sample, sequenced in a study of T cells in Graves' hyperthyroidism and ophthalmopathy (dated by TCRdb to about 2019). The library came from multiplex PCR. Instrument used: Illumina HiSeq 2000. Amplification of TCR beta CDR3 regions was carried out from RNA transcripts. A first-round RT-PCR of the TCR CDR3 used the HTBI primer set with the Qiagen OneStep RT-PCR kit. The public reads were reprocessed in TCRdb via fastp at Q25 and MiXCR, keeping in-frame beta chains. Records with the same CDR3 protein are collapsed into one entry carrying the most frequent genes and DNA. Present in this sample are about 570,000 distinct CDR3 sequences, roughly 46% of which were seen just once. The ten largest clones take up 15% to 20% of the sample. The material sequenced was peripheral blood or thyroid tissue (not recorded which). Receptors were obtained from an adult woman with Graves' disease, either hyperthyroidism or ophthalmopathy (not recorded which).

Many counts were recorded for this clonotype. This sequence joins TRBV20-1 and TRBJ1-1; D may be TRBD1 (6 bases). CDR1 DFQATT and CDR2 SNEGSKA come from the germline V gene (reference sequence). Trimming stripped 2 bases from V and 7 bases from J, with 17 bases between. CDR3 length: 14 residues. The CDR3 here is CSARQGTRDFEAFF. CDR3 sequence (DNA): TGCAGTGCTAGACAAGGGACAAGAGATTTTGAAGCTTTCTTT.

The CDR3 region has the DNA TGTGCCAGTAGGGGACCGGGACAGGGAGACCAAAACACCATATATTTT. Protein sequence: CASRGPGQGDQNTIYF. The genes are TRBV19 and TRBJ1-3, with 9 bases lining up with TRBD1. V was pared by 6 bases and J by 6 bases, with 12 bases of the junction left unmatched. The CDR3 is 16 amino acids. Germline values: CDR1 LNHDA, CDR2 SQIVND (reference sequence).